This T cell receptor beta chain was obtained from a study of T-cell reconstitution after alpha-beta-depleted transplantation in children. There are many counts of this clonotype. Construction of the TCRbeta library involved unique molecular identifiers. TCRdb re-called the PCR reads with MiXCR, one entry per CDR3 protein. The sample shows some 200,000 distinct CDR3 sequences, 9.7% of them seen only once. Trimming removed 2 bases from V and 0 bases from J, with 10 bases in between. CDR1 SGHTA and CDR2 FQGNSA come from the germline V gene. CDR3 length: 15 residues. The V call is TRBV7-2, the J call TRBJ1-1; D is unresolved. The source was PBMCs from the stem cell graft donor, collected from the stem cell graft. The receptor comes from a human donor who donated a stem cell graft to a child with SCID. The CDR3 here is CASSLYPSLNTEAFF. CDR3 coding DNA: TGTGCCAGCAGCTTATATCCGAGTTTGAACACTGAAGCTTTCTTT.